These T cell receptor beta chains were read from a single sample in a study of blood T cell repertoires in COVID-19. Sequencing used immunoSEQ multiplex PCR; TCRdb keeps in-frame clones, though not all of them. This repertoire shows roughly 68,000 clones, around nine tenths found once; its top ten account for 5.5% to 8.5%. Sequencing was done on a sample of peripheral blood. The receptors shown here come from a man aged 45-65 years with active COVID-19. CDR3s include the opening cysteine and the closing phenylalanine or tryptophan. A D gene is named only where the DNA matches it firmly. Only some rows state a clone size, as once, few, many or a class for expanded clones.

>TRBV6-5|-|TRBJ2-5|-
TGTGCCAGCAGCTCAGGGAGGCAAGAGACCCAGTACTTC
CASSSGRQETQYF
>TRBV6-2/TRBV6-3|TRBD1|TRBJ2-7|once
TGTGCCAGCAGTCCCGCCGGCGGTCAGGGGGCATCCGAGCAGTACTTC
CASSPAGGQGASEQYF
>TRBV5-1|TRBD1|TRBJ1-1|-
TGCGCCAGCAGCTATAGGACAGGGGGCACTGAAGCTTTCTTT
CASSYRTGGTEAFF
>TRBV28|-|TRBJ1-5|-
TGTGCCAGCAGTTTGAGTGTTCAGGGACTAGGGAATCAGCCCCAGCATTTT
CASSLSVQGLGNQPQHF
>TRBV4-3|-|TRBJ2-5|few
TGCGCCAGCAGCCAAGACAGGCAGATGGAGACCCAGTACTTC
CASSQDRQMETQYF
>TRBV28|-|TRBJ2-2|-
TGTGCCAGCTCCCCCAGGAGGGGCAACACCGGGGAGCTGTTTTTT
CASSPRRGNTGELFF
>TRBV6-2/TRBV6-3|TRBD2|TRBJ2-7|-
TGTGCCAGCAGTTCCAGCATGGGAGCGGGGGCTCGGGGTGAGCAGTACTTC
CASSSSMGAGARGEQYF
>TRBV3-1/TRBV3-2|TRBD1|TRBJ1-1|-
TGTGCCAGCAGACCTTGGGACAGGGGCGGCACTGAAGCTTTCTTT
CASRPWDRGGTEAFF
>TRBV3-1/TRBV3-2|-|TRBJ2-3|-
TGTGCCAGCAGCCAAGATATTGGCAGGGGAGGCACAGATACGCAGTATTTT
CASSQDIGRGGTDTQYF
>TRBV19|TRBD1|TRBJ1-2|-
TGTGCCAGTAGTACGGACCGACAGGGGGGGACCAACTGGGACTATGGCTACACCTTC
CASSTDRQGGTNWDYGYTF
>TRBV5-6|-|TRBJ1-5|-
TGTGCCAGCAGCCGTTTTTTAGGGGGACCCCAGCATTTT
CASSRFLGGPQHF
>TRBV6-6|-|TRBJ2-1|-
TGTGCCAGCAGTCCGGGGGGAGGACAGGGAAGTCAAGGTGAGCAGTTCTTC
CASSPGGGQGSQGEQFF
>TRBV5-4|TRBD1|TRBJ2-2|-
TGTGCCAGCAGCCCGGGACAGGGGATAACCGGGGAGCTGTTTTTT
CASSPGQGITGELFF
>TRBV5-6|-|TRBJ1-4|-
TGTGCCAGCAGCTTCGACCGGGGACACCTGGGCGAAAAACTGTTTTTT
CASSFDRGHLGEKLFF
>TRBV25-1|-|TRBJ2-2|few
TGTGCCAGCAGTGTCCCATCGGGGGACACCGGGGAGCTGTTTTTT
CASSVPSGDTGELFF
>TRBV18|-|TRBJ2-1|-
TGTGCCAGCTCAGCCCTGGGTAGCGGAACCTACAATGAGCAGTTCTTC
CASSALGSGTYNEQFF
>TRBV28|-|TRBJ2-5|-
TGTGCCAGCAGTTTATGGGACAGCCAAGAGACCCAGTACTTC
CASSLWDSQETQYF
>TRBV29-1|-|TRBJ2-3|-
TGCAGCGTTGGGTCCGTTACCCTGAGCCGCACAGATACGCAGTATTTT
CSVGSVTLSRTDTQYF
>TRBV28|-|TRBJ1-5|-
TGTGCCAGCAGTCAATACGGGCGGGGGCATAGCAATCAGCCCCAGCATTTT
CASSQYGRGHSNQPQHF
>TRBV11-2|TRBD1|TRBJ2-2|-
TGTGCCAGCAGCTATAAGGGACAGGGGCGCACCGGGGAGCTGTTTTTT
CASSYKGQGRTGELFF
>TRBV9|TRBD2|TRBJ2-3|-
TGTGCCAGCAGCCCTGGGGACTACTTAGGGTTCGGTACGCAGTATTTT
CASSPGDYLGFGTQYF
>TRBV27|-|TRBJ1-2|-
TGTGCCAGCAGTCACGGGACTATGGAATATGGCTACACCTTC
CASSHGTMEYGYTF
>TRBV6-1|TRBD2|TRBJ2-1|-
TGTGCCAGCAGTGAAAAGGTATGGGACTATGAGGATGAGCAGTTCTTC
CASSEKVWDYEDEQFF
>TRBV7-2|-|TRBJ2-7|-
TGTGCCAGCAGCTCCCGCGACAGCTCCTACGAGCAGTACTTC
CASSSRDSSYEQYF
>TRBV5-1|-|TRBJ2-1|-
TGCGCCAGCAGCTTGGAACAGGTCTACAATGAGCAGTTCTTC
CASSLEQVYNEQFF
>TRBV5-1|TRBD1|TRBJ1-1|-
TGCGCCAGCAGCTTGGACCCCACAGGGGCCACTGAAGCTTTCTTT
CASSLDPTGATEAFF
>TRBV6-1|-|TRBJ2-3|-
TGTGCCAGCAGTGAAAGGAGAGCGGCCACAGATACGCAGTATTTT
CASSERRAATDTQYF
>TRBV15|TRBD2|TRBJ2-1|-
TGTGCCACCAGCAGAGATTTTGGGACTACCGACAATGAGCAGTTCTTC
CATSRDFGTTDNEQFF
>TRBV7-2|-|TRBJ1-6|once
TGTGCCAGCAGCTTAGTAGGACAGTACACCTATAATTCACCCCTCCACTTT
CASSLVGQYTYNSPLHF
>TRBV30|TRBD1|TRBJ2-5|-
TGTGCCTGGAGTGTTGGGACAGTGATTCAAGAGACCCAGTACTTC
CAWSVGTVIQETQYF
>TRBV7-2|TRBD1|TRBJ2-3|-
TGTGCCAGCAGCACTACAGGGGGCGCAAATACGCAGTATTTT
CASSTTGGANTQYF